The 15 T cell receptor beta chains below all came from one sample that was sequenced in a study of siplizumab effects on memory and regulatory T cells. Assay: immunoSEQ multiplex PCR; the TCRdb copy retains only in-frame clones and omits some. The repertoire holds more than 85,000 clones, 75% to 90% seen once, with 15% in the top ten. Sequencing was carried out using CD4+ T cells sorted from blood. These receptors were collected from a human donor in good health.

CDR3 bases: TGTGCCAGCTCACCAACTCTCGGGACAGGGAAAAACATTCAGTACTTC. It encodes CASSPTLGTGKNIQYF. The chain recombines TRBV18 with TRBJ2-4; 9 positions match TRBD1. V was pared by 2 bases and J by 4 bases, with 6 bases of the junction left unmatched. This CDR3 has 16 residues. The V gene's germline CDR1 is KGHSH and CDR2 LQKENI.

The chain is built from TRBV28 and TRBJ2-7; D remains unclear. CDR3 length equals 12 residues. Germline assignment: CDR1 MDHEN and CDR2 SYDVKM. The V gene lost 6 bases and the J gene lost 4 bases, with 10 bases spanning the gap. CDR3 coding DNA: TGTGCCAGCAGGACGACACGTTACGAGCAGTACTTC. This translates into CASRTTRYEQYF.

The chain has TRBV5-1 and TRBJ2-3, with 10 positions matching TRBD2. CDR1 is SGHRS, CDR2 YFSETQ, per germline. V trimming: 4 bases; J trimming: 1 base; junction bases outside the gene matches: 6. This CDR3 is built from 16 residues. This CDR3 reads CASSTAGTSGTDTQYF. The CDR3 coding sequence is TGCGCCAGCAGCACTGCCGGGACTAGCGGCACAGATACGCAGTATTTT.

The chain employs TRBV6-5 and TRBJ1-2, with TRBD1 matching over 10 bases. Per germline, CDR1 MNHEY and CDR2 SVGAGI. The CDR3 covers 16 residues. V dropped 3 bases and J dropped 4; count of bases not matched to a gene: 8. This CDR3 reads CASSYARTGGGYGYTF. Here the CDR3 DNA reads TGTGCCAGCAGTTATGCCCGGACAGGGGGAGGCTATGGCTACACCTTC.

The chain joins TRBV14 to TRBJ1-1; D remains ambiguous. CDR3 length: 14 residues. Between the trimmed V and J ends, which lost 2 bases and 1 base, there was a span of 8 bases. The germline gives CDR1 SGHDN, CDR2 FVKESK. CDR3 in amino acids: CASSQLRGNTEAFF. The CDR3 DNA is TGTGCCAGCAGCCAATTACGAGGGAACACTGAAGCTTTCTTT.

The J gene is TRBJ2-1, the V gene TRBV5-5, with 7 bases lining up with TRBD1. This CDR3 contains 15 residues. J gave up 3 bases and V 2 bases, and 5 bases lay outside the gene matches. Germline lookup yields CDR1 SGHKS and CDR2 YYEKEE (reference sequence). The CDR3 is CASSFSTGHYNEQFF. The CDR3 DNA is TGTGCCAGCAGCTTTTCGACAGGGCACTACAATGAGCAGTTCTTC.

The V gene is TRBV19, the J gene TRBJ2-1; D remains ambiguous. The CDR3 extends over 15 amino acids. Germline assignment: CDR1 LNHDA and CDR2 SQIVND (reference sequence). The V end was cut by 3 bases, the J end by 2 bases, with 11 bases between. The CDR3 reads CASSISPDPYNEQFF. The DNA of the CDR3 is TGTGCCAGTAGTATCAGTCCGGATCCCTACAATGAGCAGTTCTTC.

CDR3 loop: CASGTGINQPQHF. The CDR3, as DNA: TGTGCCTCCGGGACAGGGATTAATCAGCCCCAGCATTTT. The rearrangement links TRBV6-5 to TRBJ1-5, with 9 bases fitting TRBD1. CDR1 is MNHEY, CDR2 SVGAGI, per germline. The V segment lost 11 bases and the J segment 4 bases; nucleotides outside the gene matches: 6. The CDR3 is made up of 13 amino acids.

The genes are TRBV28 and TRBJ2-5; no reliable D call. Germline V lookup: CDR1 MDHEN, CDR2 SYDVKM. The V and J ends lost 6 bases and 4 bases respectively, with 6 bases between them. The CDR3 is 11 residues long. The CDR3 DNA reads TGTGCCAGCAGCAAAAGAGAGACCCAGTACTTC. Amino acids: CASSKRETQYF.

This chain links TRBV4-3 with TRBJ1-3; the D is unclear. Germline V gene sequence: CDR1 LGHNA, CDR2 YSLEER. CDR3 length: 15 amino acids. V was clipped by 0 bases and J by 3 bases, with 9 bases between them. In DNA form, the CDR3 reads TGCGCCAGCAGCCAAGACGCCGGCTTTGGAAACACCATATATTTT. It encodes CASSQDAGFGNTIYF.

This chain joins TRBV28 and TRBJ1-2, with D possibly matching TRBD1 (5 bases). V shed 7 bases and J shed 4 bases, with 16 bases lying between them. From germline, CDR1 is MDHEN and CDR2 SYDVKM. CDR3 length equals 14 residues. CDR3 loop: CASKSPGRSYGYTF. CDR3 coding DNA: TGTGCCAGCAAATCCCCAGGGAGGAGCTATGGCTACACCTTC.

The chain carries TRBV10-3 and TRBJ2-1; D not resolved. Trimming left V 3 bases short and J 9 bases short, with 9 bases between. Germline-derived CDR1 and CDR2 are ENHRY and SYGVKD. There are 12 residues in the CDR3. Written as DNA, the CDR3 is TGTGCCATCAGTGACGGGCCCGGTGAGCAGTTCTTC. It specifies CAISDGPGEQFF.

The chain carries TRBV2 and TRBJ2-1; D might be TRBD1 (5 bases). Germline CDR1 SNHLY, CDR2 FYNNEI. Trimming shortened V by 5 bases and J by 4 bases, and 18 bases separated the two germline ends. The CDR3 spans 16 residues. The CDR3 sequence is CASSHFTRTSYNEQFF. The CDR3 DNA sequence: TGTGCCAGCAGTCATTTCACCCGGACATCGTACAATGAGCAGTTCTTC.

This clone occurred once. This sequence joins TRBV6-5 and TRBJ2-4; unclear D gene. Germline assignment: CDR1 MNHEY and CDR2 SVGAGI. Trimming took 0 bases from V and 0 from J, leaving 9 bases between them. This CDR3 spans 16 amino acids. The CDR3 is CASSYSSTLAKNIQYF. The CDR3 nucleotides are TGTGCCAGCAGTTACTCGAGCACCCTAGCCAAAAACATTCAGTACTTC.

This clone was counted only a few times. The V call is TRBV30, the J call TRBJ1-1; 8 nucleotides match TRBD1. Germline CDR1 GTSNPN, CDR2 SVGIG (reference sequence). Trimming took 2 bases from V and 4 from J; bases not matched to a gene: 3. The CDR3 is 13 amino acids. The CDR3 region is CAWSLDRGTEAFF. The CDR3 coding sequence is TGTGCCTGGAGTCTTGACAGGGGCACTGAAGCTTTCTTT.